The table lists the clone carrying this T cell receptor beta chain with many counts. Its antigen is unidentified. The CDR3 spans 13 residues. Trimming pared 5 bases from V and 9 bases from J, leaving 14 bases between. Germline V gene lookup returns CDR1 SEHNR and CDR2 FQNEAQ (reference sequence). Sample-barcoded 5' priming and a J-beta primer mix drove a second PCR of roughly 7 to 11 cycles. Researchers report that each sample yielded at least 2.5 million CDR3-containing paired-end reads. MiXCR, run by TCRdb on the 5' RACE reads, gives a single entry per CDR3 protein. The table records 650,000 to 700,000 distinct CDR3 sequences, approximately 30% of them present only once. This specimen comes from a study of blood T cells in healthy people across ages. The overall study: About one barcoded beta molecule was captured per two T cells (by template switching).

Study observations and caveats: Shifts in expanded clonotypes may have been confounded by donor CMV status, which was unknown. Among long-lived donors, naive CD4+ cells were more numerous and diversity higher than in aged donors.

The chain joins TRBV7-9 to TRBJ2-1; D not resolved. Source material: blood. The receptor was isolated from a woman of 80 years or more in good health. The CDR3 DNA sequence: TGTGCCAGCAGCACTGGCCCCGGCGGTGAGCAGTTCTTC. Amino acid sequence: CASSTGPGGEQFF.